This T cell receptor beta chain was captured by sequencing in a study of PD-1 blockade in mismatch repair-deficient tumors. Study-wide results and caveats: Rapid post-treatment expansion, then contraction, generally preceding radiologic response, marked tumor-resident clones.

Profiling relied on immunoSEQ multiplex PCR, and the TCRdb table lists in-frame clones only, not all of them. There are 90,000 to 120,000 clones in the sample; 82% occur only once, and about 6.3% lies in the top ten. Germline V CDR1 and CDR2: MDHEN, SYDVKM. This CDR3 has 15 amino acids. Germline trimming cut 4 bases from V and 4 bases from J; bases unmatched to any gene: 7. The TCR-sequenced patients were a few responders to pembrolizumab. About this clone: Its specificity is unknown.

The sequence derives from an adult with mismatch repair-deficient cancer. The chain recombines TRBV28 with TRBJ2-5, with 9 bases identical to TRBD1. This material consisted of peripheral blood, taken about 36 weeks after starting pembrolizumab. Here the CDR3 DNA reads TGTGCCAGCAGTTATCCGGGACAGGGAGGAGAGACCCAGTACTTC. This codes for CASSYPGQGGETQYF.